This TCR beta chain was recovered during a study of control samples from healthy donors and cancer patients. The method was immunoSEQ multiplex PCR; TCRdb's version includes in-frame clones alone and lacks a portion of them. The sample includes about 50,000 clones, 94% of them seen just once. Germline V gene lookup returns CDR1 MGHRA and CDR2 YSYEKL. The V end lost 1 base, the J end lost 6 bases, and 16 bases lay between the germline ends. CDR3 size: 16 residues. The clonotype originates from a man aged 25-40 years in good health. The chain couples TRBV4-1 to TRBJ1-5, with a tentative D call TRBD1 (6 bases). Sequenced sample: blood. CDR3 sequence reads: CASSQGWNRESQPQHF. Here the CDR3 DNA reads TGCGCCAGCAGCCAAGGTTGGAACAGGGAGAGTCAGCCCCAGCATTTT.